The clone carrying this T cell receptor beta chain was recorded only once. The antigen remains undetermined. Second doses were pooled across both intervals (about 4 or about 12 weeks). The V gene's germline CDR1 is WNHNN and CDR2 SYGVQD (reference sequence). The germline V and J ends were trimmed by 4 bases and 5 bases, with 10 bases remaining between them. This CDR3 spans 13 amino acids. The method was immunoSEQ multiplex PCR; TCRdb's version includes in-frame clones alone and lacks a portion of them. The data contain some 120,000 clones, approximately 80% of them singletons. This sample stems from a study of T cell responses to AZD1222 COVID-19 vaccine. Study findings and constraints: There were vaccine-associated CD4 TCRs across spike, dominant at 160-218 and 743-854.

Source: peripheral blood, taken 28 days after the second AZD1222 dose. The chain carries TRBV10-1 and TRBJ2-3; D not resolved. The source is an adult who received the AZD1222 COVID-19 vaccine. In nucleotides, the CDR3 is TGCGCCAGCAGTGGAGAGCTAAGAGATACGCAGTATTTT. Translated: CASSGELRDTQYF.